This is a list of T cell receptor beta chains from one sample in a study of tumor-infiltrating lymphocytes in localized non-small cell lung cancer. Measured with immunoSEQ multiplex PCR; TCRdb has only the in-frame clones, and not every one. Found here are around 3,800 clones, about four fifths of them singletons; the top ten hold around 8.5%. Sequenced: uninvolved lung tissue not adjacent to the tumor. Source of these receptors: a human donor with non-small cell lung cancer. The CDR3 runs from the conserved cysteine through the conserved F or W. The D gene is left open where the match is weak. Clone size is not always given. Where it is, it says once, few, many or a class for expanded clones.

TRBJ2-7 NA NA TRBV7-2 CASSLSWTEYEQYF TGTGCCAGCAGCTTATCTTGGACTGAGTACGAGCAGTACTTC
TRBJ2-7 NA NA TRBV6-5 CASSDDYEQYF TGTGCCAGCAGTGATGACTACGAGCAGTACTTC
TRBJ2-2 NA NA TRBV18 CASSPIRVGNTGELFF TGTGCCAGCTCACCTATAAGGGTCGGTAACACCGGGGAGCTGTTTTTT
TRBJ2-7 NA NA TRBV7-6 CASSLADYDYEQYF TGTGCCAGCAGCTTAGCGGACTATGACTACGAGCAGTACTTC
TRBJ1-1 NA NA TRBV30 CAWTLTLKAFF TGTGCCTGGACCCTAACACTGAAAGCTTTCTTT
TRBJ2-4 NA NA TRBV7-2 CASSREIADIQYF TGTGCCAGCAGCCGAGAGATAGCGGATATTCAGTACTTC
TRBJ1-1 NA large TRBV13 CASRSRTNTEAFF TGTGCCAGCAGATCACGGACGAACACTGAAGCTTTCTTT
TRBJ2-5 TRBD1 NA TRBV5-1 CASSLAPGTGGGETQYF TGCGCCAGCAGCTTGGCCCCGGGGACAGGGGGCGGGGAGACCCAGTACTTC
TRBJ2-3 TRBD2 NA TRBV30 CAWSVLSGTGTDTQYF TGTGCCTGGAGTGTACTGAGCGGGACCGGCACAGATACGCAGTATTTT
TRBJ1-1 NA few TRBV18 CASSPNAKDEAFF TGTGCCAGCTCCCCTAATGCTAAGGATGAAGCTTTCTTT
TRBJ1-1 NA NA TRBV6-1 CASSGINTEAFF TGTGCCAGCAGTGGCATAAACACTGAAGCTTTCTTT
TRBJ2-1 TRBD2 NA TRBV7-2 CASRFTGTSGREEQFF TGTGCCAGCAGATTCACCGGGACTAGCGGGAGGGAAGAGCAGTTCTTC
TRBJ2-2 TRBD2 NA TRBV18 CASSQTSGANTGELFF TGTGCCAGCTCACAGACTAGCGGAGCGAACACCGGGGAGCTGTTTTTT
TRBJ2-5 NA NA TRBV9 CASSVNTWGTQYF TGTGCCAGCAGCGTAAATACTTGGGGGACCCAGTACTTC
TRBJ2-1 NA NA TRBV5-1 CASSLAGRGRGNEQFF TGCGCCAGCAGCTTGGCCGGGCGGGGGCGCGGAAATGAGCAGTTCTTC
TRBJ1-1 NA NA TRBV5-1 CASSFQAGDTEAFF TGCGCCAGCAGCTTCCAAGCGGGGGACACTGAAGCTTTCTTT
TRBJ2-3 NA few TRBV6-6 CASTYPQLPDTQYF TGTGCCAGCACCTACCCCCAGTTGCCAGATACGCAGTATTTT
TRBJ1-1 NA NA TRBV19 CASSKITGGNTEAFF TGTGCCAGTAGTAAAATTACGGGAGGGAACACTGAAGCTTTCTTT
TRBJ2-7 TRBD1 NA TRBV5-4 CASSLGTGPSYEQYF TGTGCCAGCAGCTTGGGGACAGGGCCTTCCTACGAGCAGTACTTC
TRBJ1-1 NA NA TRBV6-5 CASSYSTRRGTEAFF TGTGCCAGCAGTTACTCGACTCGGAGGGGGACTGAAGCTTTCTTT
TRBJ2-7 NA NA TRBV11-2 CASSPLWEEQYF TGTGCCAGCAGCCCACTCTGGGAGGAGCAGTACTTC
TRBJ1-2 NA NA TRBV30 CAWSAGTLYGYTF TGTGCCTGGAGCGCCGGGACGTTGTATGGCTACACCTTC
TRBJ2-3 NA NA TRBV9 CASSVATDTQYF TGTGCCAGCAGCGTAGCTACAGATACGCAGTATTTT
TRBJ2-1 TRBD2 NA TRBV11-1 CASSLGLAGANEQFF TGTGCCAGCAGCCTAGGACTAGCGGGGGCCAATGAGCAGTTCTTC
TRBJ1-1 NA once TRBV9 CASSVASLNTEAFF TGTGCCAGCAGCGTAGCCAGCCTGAACACTGAAGCTTTCTTT
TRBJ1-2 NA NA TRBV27 CASSFSGNYGYTF TGTGCCAGCAGTTTTTCAGGGAACTATGGCTACACCTTC
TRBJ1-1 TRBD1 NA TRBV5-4 CASSSQGAGNTEAFF TGTGCCAGCAGCTCACAGGGGGCGGGGAACACTGAAGCTTTCTTT
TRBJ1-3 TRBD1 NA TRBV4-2 CASSQDRDSSGNTIYF TGTGCCAGCAGCCAAGATCGGGACAGCTCTGGAAACACCATATATTTT
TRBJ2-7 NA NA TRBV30 CAWQTKTAGLYEQYF TGTGCCTGGCAGACCAAGACCGCAGGGTTATACGAGCAGTACTTC